Presented here are 27 T cell receptor beta chains from one specimen sequenced in a study of blood T cell repertoires in COVID-19. Here immunoSEQ multiplex PCR was the method, and the copy in TCRdb shows in-frame clones only, minus some. The sample lists about 100,000 clones, about nine tenths occurring once. The sequencing input was peripheral blood. The receptors come from a woman aged 50 to 60 with COVID-19, enrolled during active disease.

The chain uses TRBV3-1 (or the pseudogene TRBV3-2) and TRBJ1-2, with D possibly TRBD1 on 6 matching bases. Trimming removed 7 bases from V and 4 bases from J, with 16 bases in between. This CDR3 has 14 amino acids. CDR1 is LGHDT and CDR2 is YNNKEL in the germline V gene (reference sequence). CDR3 region: CASKGDTSLYGYTF. The CDR3 nucleotides read TGTGCCAGCAAGGGGGACACCTCCCTCTATGGCTACACCTTC.

The gene calls are TRBV4-2 and TRBJ1-6; D gene ambiguous. The CDR3 is 14 residues long. Trimming removed 0 bases from V and 10 bases from J, with 10 bases in between. Germline-derived CDR1 and CDR2 are LGHNA and YNFKEQ. The CDR3 DNA follows: TGTGCCAGCAGCCAAGACCCCCCGGGATCACCCCTCCACTTT. Translated: CASSQDPPGSPLHF.

Of note for this clone: The junction does not match germline at one end; this may be a read error. This chain connects TRBV5-1 to TRBJ1-3; 7 bases line up with TRBD1. The length of the CDR3 is 14 residues. Germline CDR1 SGHRS, CDR2 YFSETQ. The CDR3 DNA sequence: TGCGCCAGCAGCCGCACAGGGGATGGAGACACCATATATTTT. It translates to CASSRTGDGDTIYF.

This rearrangement joins TRBV19 to TRBJ1-2; 7 bases map to TRBD1. J lost 8 bases, V lost 5 bases, and 14 bases had no gene match. This CDR3 spans 15 amino acids. CDR1 is LNHDA, CDR2 SQIVND, per germline (reference sequence). This CDR3 is CASSPQTGHRLGYTF. In nucleotides, the CDR3 is TGTGCCAGTAGTCCCCAGACAGGGCATCGTCTAGGCTACACCTTC.

This clone appeared a few times. This rearrangement joins TRBV11-2 to TRBJ2-5; a possible D gene is TRBD2 (5 bases). V dropped 0 bases and J dropped 4 bases, with 12 bases sitting between them. Per the germline V gene, CDR1 is SGHAT and CDR2 is FQNNGV. The CDR3 contains 15 residues. Here the CDR3 DNA reads TGTGCCAGCAGCTTAGATCGAGCGGAAGTAGAGACCCAGTACTTC. Its protein product is CASSLDRAEVETQYF.

The chain is built from TRBV7-2 and TRBJ1-6; D call uncertain. V dropped 1 base and J dropped 11 bases, with 12 bases sitting between them. CDR1 is SGHTA, CDR2 FQGNSA, per germline. The CDR3 has 14 residues. The DNA for the CDR3 is TGTGCCAGCAGCTTAGAACAGAGCCCAGCACCCCTCCACTTT. This sequence encodes CASSLEQSPAPLHF.

This sequence joins TRBV7-9 and TRBJ2-2; TRBD2 might be the D (5 bases). Germline V lookup: CDR1 SEHNR, CDR2 FQNEAQ (reference sequence). V was trimmed by 5 bases and J by 2 bases, leaving 6 bases between them. The CDR3 extends over 13 amino acids. The CDR3 nucleotides are TGTGCCAGCAGCCGGACTAACACCGGGGAGCTGTTTTTT. Protein sequence: CASSRTNTGELFF.

This clone was counted only a few times. The rearrangement uses TRBV9 and TRBJ1-1; D gene ambiguous. Germline V CDR1 and CDR2: SGDLS, YYNGEE. V dropped 3 bases and J dropped 1 base, with 7 bases sitting between them. The CDR3 sequence is 13 residues long. The CDR3 loop reads CASSGPGNTEAFF. CDR3 bases: TGTGCCAGCAGCGGACCAGGGAACACTGAAGCTTTCTTT.

This clone was observed once. The chain couples TRBV9 to TRBJ2-3; possible D gene TRBD2, 6 bases. This CDR3 is built from 16 residues. Germline CDR1 is SGDLS and CDR2 is YYNGEE. Trimming removed 4 bases from V and 5 bases from J, with 20 bases in between. The CDR3 reads CASSPSPGGYGDTQYF. The CDR3 region has the DNA TGTGCCAGCAGCCCGAGTCCCGGGGGATACGGAGATACGCAGTATTTT.

The CDR3, as DNA: TGTGCCAGCAGCCGGGACAGAAATCAGCCCCAGCATTTT. Residues: CASSRDRNQPQHF. The chain couples TRBV11-2 to TRBJ1-5; TRBD1 matches at 7 bases. Losses at the gene ends were 5 bases for V and 4 bases for J; bases not matched to a gene: 2. This CDR3 comprises 13 residues. The V gene's germline CDR1 is SGHAT and CDR2 FQNNGV.

The chain couples TRBV7-2 to TRBJ2-7, with D possibly TRBD1 on 6 matching bases. The V end lost 6 bases, the J end lost 0 bases, and 9 bases lay between the germline ends. The germline gives CDR1 SGHTA, CDR2 FQGNSA. The CDR3 consists of 13 residues. CDR3 nucleotides: TGTGCCAGCAGGGGGGCCCTCTCCTACGAGCAGTACTTC. This encodes CASRGALSYEQYF.

This chain connects TRBV28 to TRBJ2-2; 9 bases fit TRBD2. Germline assignment: CDR1 MDHEN and CDR2 SYDVKM. The CDR3 runs 14 residues. Germline trimming cut 7 bases from V and 6 bases from J; bases unmatched to any gene: 6. For the CDR3, the DNA is TGTGCCAGCAACGGCGGGGGGGCCGCCGGGGAGCTGTTTTTT. Its translation is CASNGGGAAGELFF.

The rearrangement uses TRBV7-2 and TRBJ2-1; 13 bases map to TRBD2. This CDR3 region has 16 residues. V shed 2 bases and J 7 bases; nucleotides not matched to a gene: 5. Germline V gene sequence: CDR1 SGHTA, CDR2 FQGNSA. The CDR3 DNA is TGTGCCAGCAGCTTACACGGACTAGCGGGGGATAATGAGCAGTTCTTC. Protein sequence: CASSLHGLAGDNEQFF.

The CDR3 sequence is CASSLGDKTYEQYF. CDR3 bases: TGTGCCAGCAGCTTAGGGGACAAGACCTACGAGCAGTACTTC. The chain employs TRBV7-9 and TRBJ2-7, with D maybe TRBD1 (6 bases). This CDR3 comprises 14 residues. Trimming cost V 1 base and J 2 bases, with 9 bases left between them. Per germline, CDR1 SEHNR and CDR2 FQNEAQ (reference sequence).

The chain couples TRBV29-1 to TRBJ1-1; unclear D gene. This CDR3 spans 12 amino acids. Germline V gene sequence: CDR1 SQVTM, CDR2 ANQGSEA. With 7 bases removed from V and 2 bases from J, the gap between germline ends came to 11 bases. CDR3: CSAGRVNTEAFF. DNA of the CDR3: TGCAGCGCCGGCCGGGTTAACACTGAAGCTTTCTTT. The complete variable domain, with remaining parts taken from reference TRBV29-1 and TRBJ1-1, reads SAVISQKPSRDICQRGTSLTIQCQVDSQVTMMFWYRQQPGQSLTLIATANQGSEATYESGFVIDKFPISRPNLTFSTLTVSNMSPEDSSIYLCSAGRVNTEAFFGQGTRLTVV.

The rearrangement links TRBV7-9 to TRBJ1-2; D call uncertain. Germline lookup yields CDR1 SEHNR and CDR2 FQNEAQ (reference sequence). The CDR3 length is 11 residues. Trimming took 5 bases from V and 7 from J, leaving 8 bases between them. In DNA, the CDR3 is TGTGCCAGCAGCCCCTCAGGTGGCTACACCTTC. Protein sequence: CASSPSGGYTF.

This sequence joins TRBV5-6 and TRBJ2-7; no definite D call. Trimming removed 4 bases from V and 3 bases from J, with 8 bases in between. The CDR3 is 12 residues long. Germline-derived CDR1 and CDR2 are SGHDT and YYEEEE. The CDR3 nucleotides are TGTGCCAGCAGCCTACTTCACTACGAGCAGTACTTC. Protein: CASSLLHYEQYF.

This clone was picked up one time. The chain uses TRBV7-2 and TRBJ2-3; 7 positions agree with TRBD2. The CDR3 extends over 15 amino acids. The germline gives CDR1 SGHTA, CDR2 FQGNSA. Trimming cost V 2 bases and J 2 bases; bases outside gene matches: 4. The CDR3 DNA sequence: TGTGCCAGCAGCTTATACGGGGGGACCACAGATACGCAGTATTTT. This codes for CASSLYGGTTDTQYF.

The rearrangement links TRBV11-3 to TRBJ2-3, with TRBD1 identical over 12 bases. V was clipped by 5 bases and J by 5 bases; unmatched bases: 5. The germline CDR1 and CDR2 sequences are SGHNT and YENEEA. The CDR3 covers 15 residues. This CDR3 reads CASSLRDRGQDTQYF. CDR3 nucleotides: TGTGCCAGCAGCCTCCGGGACAGGGGGCAAGATACGCAGTATTTT.

V usage is TRBV6-6 and J usage is TRBJ2-7, with 10 bases fitting TRBD1. The CDR3 length is 15 residues. The V gene end was trimmed by 5 bases and the J gene end by 2 bases; junction bases not matched to a gene: 6. Germline V lookup: CDR1 MNHNY, CDR2 SVGAGI (reference sequence). The CDR3 reads CASSPRQGAAYEQYF. CDR3 coding DNA: TGTGCCAGCAGTCCCAGACAGGGGGCGGCCTACGAGCAGTACTTC.

J is TRBJ2-7 and V is TRBV23-1; maybe TRBD2 (5 bases). TRBV23-1 is sorted into the ORF group, with uncertain function. CDR3 length: 16 residues. Between the trimmed V and J ends, which lost 0 bases and 0 bases, there was a span of 12 bases. Here the CDR3 reads CASSQSFGLFSYEQYF. For the CDR3, the DNA is TGCGCCAGCAGTCAATCATTTGGACTGTTCTCCTACGAGCAGTACTTC.

The chain couples TRBV7-9 to TRBJ2-5; 12 bases fit TRBD1. The germline CDR1 and CDR2 sequences are SEHNR and FQNEAQ (reference sequence). V was clipped by 5 bases and J by 5 bases; unmatched bases: 12. There are 17 residues in the CDR3. Written as DNA, the CDR3 is TGTGCCAGCAGCGTCCGGGACAGGGGGCTGGGTGGCGAGACCCAGTACTTC. Residues: CASSVRDRGLGGETQYF.

J is TRBJ2-5 and V is TRBV7-2; 12 bases are a match to TRBD2. The CDR3 is made up of 17 amino acids. The V gene's germline CDR1 is SGHTA and CDR2 FQGNSA. V lost 5 bases, J lost 5 bases, and 12 bases stayed unmatched. The CDR3 spells CASSPGDLAGGLETQYF. The CDR3 DNA reads as TGTGCCAGCAGCCCCGGTGACCTAGCGGGGGGGCTGGAGACCCAGTACTTC. Based on the CDR3 plus reference TRBV7-2 and TRBJ2-5, the full variable domain is GAGVSQSPSNKVTEKGKDVELRCDPISGHTALYWYRQSLGQGLEFLIYFQGNSAPDKSGLPSDRFSAERTGGSVSTLTIQRTQQEDSAVYLCASSPGDLAGGLETQYFGPGTRLLVL.

This clone was counted a single time. This rearrangement joins TRBV12-3 or TRBV12-4 to TRBJ1-5; D remains unclear. The CDR3 has 13 amino acids. Trimming removed 5 bases from V and 7 bases from J, with 12 bases in between. CDR3 in amino acids: CASSPYLVQPQHF. For the CDR3, the DNA is TGTGCCAGCAGTCCCTACTTAGTCCAGCCCCAGCATTTT.

The rearrangement uses TRBV6-1 and TRBJ2-1, with D maybe TRBD1 (6 bases). Germline V CDR1 and CDR2: MNHNS, SASEGT. The CDR3 has 16 amino acids. With 4 bases removed from V and 0 bases from J, the gap between germline ends came to 13 bases. The CDR3 DNA reads as TGTGCCAGCAGTGGTGGGACACCCTCCTCCTACAATGAGCAGTTCTTC. Protein sequence: CASSGGTPSSYNEQFF.

The CDR3 loop is CASSDQQGPYEQYF. CDR3 bases: TGTGCCAGCAGCGATCAACAGGGTCCCTACGAGCAGTACTTC. The V gene is TRBV11-2, the J gene TRBJ2-7; a weak D match, TRBD1 (6 bases). CDR1 and CDR2 from the germline V gene are SGHAT and FQNNGV. V lost 5 bases and J lost 2, with 13 bases in between. The CDR3 totals 14 residues. Complete variable domain (other parts from reference TRBV11-2 and TRBJ2-7): EAGVAQSPRYKIIEKRQSVAFWCNPISGHATLYWYQQILGQGPKLLIQFQNNGVVDDSQLPKDRFSAERLKGVDSTLKIQPAKLEDSAVYLCASSDQQGPYEQYFGPGTRLTVT.

The V call is TRBV6-6, the J call TRBJ2-7, with 8 bases aligning to TRBD1. With 6 bases clipped from V and 2 bases from J, the junction kept 6 bases outside the gene matches. The CDR3 contains 14 residues. Germline-derived CDR1 and CDR2 are MNHNY and SVGAGI (reference sequence). The CDR3, as DNA: TGTGCCAGCAGCCACCGGGACAGGCCCTACGAGCAGTACTTC. Encoded protein: CASSHRDRPYEQYF.